This T cell receptor (beta chain) was retrieved from a study of Graves' ophthalmopathy and Graves' hyperthyroidism. CDR1 and CDR2 from the germline V gene are LNHDA and SQIVND (reference sequence). The V and J ends lost 7 bases and 1 base respectively, with 10 bases between them. The CDR3 spans 13 residues. In its sample, this clonotype was seen many times. Moderate-to-severe activity, CAS at least 3, NOSPECS at least 4 and duration under 3 months characterized donors with ophthalmopathy. RNA transcripts were the template, and TCR beta CDR3 regions were amplified from them. After a first-round RT-PCR with HTBI primers, a second-round multiplex PCR was run. One entry per CDR3 protein, called by TCRdb with MiXCR from the multiplex PCR reads. The table shows fewer than 350,000 distinct CDR3 sequences, with 15% to 20% occurring only once.

The sequenced material came from peripheral blood. This receptor was obtained from an adult man with Graves' ophthalmopathy. The V and J genes are TRBV19 and TRBJ1-1; D not resolved. The CDR3 sequence: CASKSTWNTEAFF. The CDR3, as DNA: TGTGCCAGTAAAAGCACTTGGAACACTGAAGCTTTCTTT.